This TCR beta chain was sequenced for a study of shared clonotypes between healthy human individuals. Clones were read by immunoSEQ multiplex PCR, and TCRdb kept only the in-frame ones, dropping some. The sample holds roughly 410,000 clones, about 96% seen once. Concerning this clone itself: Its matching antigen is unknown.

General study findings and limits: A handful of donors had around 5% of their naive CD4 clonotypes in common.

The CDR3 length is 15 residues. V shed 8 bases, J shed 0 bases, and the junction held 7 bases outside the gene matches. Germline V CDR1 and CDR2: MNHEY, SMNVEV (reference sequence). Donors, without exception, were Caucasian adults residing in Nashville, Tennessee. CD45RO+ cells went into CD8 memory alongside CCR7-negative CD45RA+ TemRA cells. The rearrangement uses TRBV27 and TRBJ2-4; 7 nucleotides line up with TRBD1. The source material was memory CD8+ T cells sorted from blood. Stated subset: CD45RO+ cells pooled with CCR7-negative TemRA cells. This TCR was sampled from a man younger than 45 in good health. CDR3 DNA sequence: TGTGCCAGCGCCCCGGGACAGTTAGCCAAAAACATTCAGTACTTC. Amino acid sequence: CASAPGQLAKNIQYF.